This TCR beta chain was observed in a study of blood T cell repertoires in COVID-19. Study overall: The origin of the acute and convalescent COVID-19 samples was the United States, Italy and Spain.

As handled by the study authors: Quantification of nucleated cells was approximated via reference gene primer amplification. Generated by immunoSEQ multiplex PCR, the TCRdb table keeps only in-frame clones and is missing some. V, J and clone size derive from that table, while D and trimming were established from the DNA sequence. The sample yields some 130,000 clones, more than 60% seen once. This receptor was taken from a woman in her 70s with acute or convalescent COVID-19. The sequencing input was peripheral blood.

CDR3 DNA: TGTGCCACCAGCTCATCGGGACTAGCGGGGTACAATGAGCAGTTCTTC. Encoded protein: CATSSSGLAGYNEQFF. The chain employs TRBV15 and TRBJ2-1; 13 positions agree with TRBD2. Germline lookup yields CDR1 LNHNV and CDR2 YYDKDF (reference sequence). V gave up 5 bases and J gave up 4 bases; unmatched junction bases: 5. There are 16 residues in the CDR3.